Included here is one T cell receptor beta chain sequence, with context. A few counts support this clone. Its antigen is unknown. No base-level quality is on record; no much larger clone is a single base apart. One collaborating source in Seattle enrolled patients while the patients were actively infected and followed the patients over time throughout the course of disease. The collaborating institutions used their own protocols to collect whole blood in K2EDTA tubes. For TCRbeta analysis, collaborators shipped samples in one of three forms: frozen whole blood, isolated PBMCs, or DNA extracted from either of those sample types. CDR1 is given as MDHEN and CDR2 as SYDVKM, both from the germline V gene. The CDR3 contains 12 residues, cysteine and phenylalanine counted. Solely the CDR3 DNA is kept, with 36 bases framed from the first base. Trimming at the junction amounts to 6 bases on V and 1 base on J, and the germline ends lie 6 bases apart.

These data are taken from a study of blood T cell repertoires in COVID-19 (dated by TCRdb to the early 2020s). Notes on the research overall: Collaborator samples came from the United States, Italy and Spain and covered acute and convalescent phases of COVID-19. The material from the prospective study consisted of cDNA or gDNA derived from T cells, B-cell-depleted T cells, or PBMCs. The dataset comprised deeply sampled blood TCRbeta repertoires from subjects exposed to, actively infected with, or recovered from COVID-19. The repertoires were released in a freely available public database meant as a resource for research on the immune response to SARS-CoV-2. Samples came from the ongoing ImmuneRACE study (first 160 participants) plus 1,254 subjects from 6 global collaborators. The sample metadata nearly always contained a de-identified subject ID, COVID-19 status, age in years and sex. HLA class I and class II types, where available, came from metadata supplied by the sample provider rather than from assay-based typing.

General findings and caveats noted by the study authors: Clinical and demographic metadata were provided uncurated, with the amount varying by source and participant.

TCRbeta CDR3 regions were amplified from genomic DNA by means of the immunoSEQ Assay, a bias-controlled multiplex PCR. For the original study's pipeline: The number of nucleated cells in each sample was estimated by amplification of reference gene primers within the assay. Sequence reads were collapsed and filtered to measure the absolute abundance of every unique TCRbeta CDR3 rearrangement. For each sample, productive Simpson clonality was calculated as the square root of Simpson's diversity index across productive rearrangements. TCRdb holds this immuneACCESS table with in-frame rearrangements only. Some clones are missing; in checked studies, unresolved V genes explain under half, and the rest has no known cause. V, J and clone size are those of that table, while D and trimming were read from the DNA. The table for this sample lists some 180,000 clones; roughly 77% of them were counted only once. Approximately 5.9% of the sample is in the top ten clones.

The receptor chain draws on TRBV28 and TRBJ2-5; possibly the D gene is TRBD1, per 6 matching bases. The sequence derives from a woman aged 35 to 49 with COVID-19, enrolled during active disease. Sequenced: peripheral blood. The DNA reads TGTGCCAGCAGACAGGGCCAAGAGACCCAGTACTTC. This gives the protein CASRQGQETQYF.